Listed below are T cell receptor beta chains from one sample, sequenced in a study of shared clonotypes between healthy human individuals. Sequencing was performed with immunoSEQ multiplex PCR; in TCRdb, only in-frame clones are kept and a portion is missing. The table lists some 2 million clones, about 95% of them singletons. Source material: naive CD8+ T cells sorted from blood. The receptors originated from a man between 18 and 29 years old in good health. The CDR3 runs from the conserved cysteine through the conserved F or W. A D gene is named only where the DNA matches it firmly. A clone size is listed for some rows: how often the clone was seen (once, few, many), or a class if it is expanded.

size	V	J	D	CDR3	DNA
.	TRBV11-2	TRBJ2-7	TRBD1	CASSLDVEGAESYEQYF	TGTGCCAGCAGCTTAGATGTAGAGGGGGCGGAGTCCTACGAGCAGTACTTC
.	TRBV2	TRBJ2-5	.	CASSGMTGGQETQYF	TGTGCCAGCAGTGGGATGACTGGGGGCCAAGAGACCCAGTACTTC
.	TRBV4-2	TRBJ1-6	.	CASSQMRTDSNSPLHF	TGTGCCAGCAGCCAAATGCGGACAGACAGTAATTCACCCCTCCACTTT
.	TRBV29-1	TRBJ2-7	TRBD2	CSVAGMGLAGEEQYF	TGCAGCGTTGCAGGGATGGGACTAGCGGGAGAAGAGCAGTACTTC
.	TRBV7-8	TRBJ2-7	TRBD1	CASSYTGTGSYEQYF	TGTGCCAGCAGCTACACCGGGACAGGGTCCTACGAGCAGTACTTC
.	TRBV30	TRBJ2-5	.	CACLTSRRQETQYF	TGTGCCTGTTTAACTAGCAGACGCCAAGAGACCCAGTACTTC
.	TRBV10-3	TRBJ1-6	.	CAISESPGRNSPLHF	TGTGCCATCAGTGAGTCTCCAGGGAGAAACTCACCCCTCCACTTT
.	TRBV10-1	TRBJ2-3	TRBD2	CASSETSGVGTDTQYF	TGCGCCAGCAGTGAGACTAGCGGGGTCGGAACAGATACGCAGTATTTT
once	TRBV27	TRBJ1-1	.	CASSSIYREMNTEAFF	TGTGCCAGCAGTTCGATATACAGGGAGATGAACACTGAAGCTTTCTTT
once	TRBV7-9	TRBJ2-2	TRBD1	CASSDKTGVDTGELFF	TGTGCCAGCAGCGACAAAACAGGGGTTGACACCGGGGAGCTGTTTTTT
once	TRBV5-1	TRBJ1-5	TRBD1	CASSLQGYQPQHF	TGCGCCAGCAGCTTACAGGGGTATCAGCCCCAGCATTTT
.	TRBV2	TRBJ2-7	TRBD2	CASSEGPTSGGYEQYF	TGTGCCAGCAGTGAGGGTCCGACTAGCGGGGGGTACGAGCAGTACTTC
.	TRBV7-2	TRBJ2-5	TRBD2	CASSLRLALETQYF	TGTGCCAGCAGCTTACGACTAGCGCTGGAGACCCAGTACTTC
.	TRBV10-3	TRBJ2-1	.	CAISDKAQGINYNEQFF	TGTGCCATCAGTGACAAGGCGCAGGGGATAAACTACAATGAGCAGTTCTTC
.	TRBV5-8	TRBJ2-7	TRBD1	CASILAGRTGVGEQYF	TGTGCCAGCATCCTGGCGGGGAGGACAGGGGTCGGCGAGCAGTACTTC
.	TRBV5-6	TRBJ2-7	TRBD1	CASSLGQGSYEQYF	TGTGCCAGCAGCTTGGGACAGGGCTCCTACGAGCAGTACTTC
.	TRBV27	TRBJ1-1	.	CASSWIRDRGANGLVTEAFF	TGTGCCAGCAGTTGGATACGTGACAGAGGGGCGAACGGACTTGTAACTGAAGCTTTCTTT
.	TRBV27	TRBJ2-7	.	CASSLSWSGGLYYEQYF	TGTGCCAGCAGTTTATCTTGGTCGGGGGGCTTGTACTACGAGCAGTACTTC
.	TRBV7-8	TRBJ1-1	.	CASSLGGYSGVDTEAFF	TGTGCCAGCAGCTTAGGCGGCTATTCTGGTGTGGACACTGAAGCTTTCTTT
.	TRBV19	TRBJ2-1	TRBD1	CATSTGQGSYNEQFF	TGTGCCACCTCCACGGGACAGGGGTCCTACAATGAGCAGTTCTTC
.	TRBV7-9	TRBJ2-1	.	CASSLEDSEDNEQFF	TGTGCCAGCAGCTTAGAGGACTCCGAAGACAATGAGCAGTTCTTC
once	TRBV4-1	TRBJ1-4	TRBD1	CASSRGTGLNEKLFF	TGCGCCAGCAGCCGAGGGACAGGGTTAAATGAAAAACTGTTTTTT
.	TRBV2	TRBJ1-4	.	CASSPSFQGTNEKLFF	TGTGCCAGCAGTCCCTCTTTTCAGGGAACTAATGAAAAACTGTTTTTT
.	TRBV7-9	TRBJ2-3	TRBD2	CASSLDLSGGPTDTQYF	TGTGCCAGCAGCTTGGACCTCAGCGGGGGGCCCACAGATACGCAGTATTTT
.	TRBV2	TRBJ2-7	TRBD1	CASSDIATGDEQYF	TGTGCCAGCAGTGACATTGCGACAGGGGACGAGCAGTACTTC
.	TRBV7-9	TRBJ1-2	.	CASSPIWENYGYTF	TGTGCCAGCAGCCCCATTTGGGAGAACTATGGCTACACCTTC
.	TRBV7-9	TRBJ2-5	TRBD1	CASSSTGQETQYF	TGTGCCAGCAGCTCGACAGGGCAAGAGACCCAGTACTTC
.	TRBV5-6	TRBJ2-7	.	CASSTGDRTYEQYF	TGTGCCAGCAGCACGGGGGACAGAACCTACGAGCAGTACTTC
.	TRBV9	TRBJ2-3	.	CASSGARTDLPDTQYF	TGTGCCAGCAGTGGCGCCCGGACTGACCTGCCAGATACGCAGTATTTT
.	TRBV28	TRBJ2-4	.	CASSTFPVEANIQYF	TGTGCCAGCAGTACCTTCCCGGTGGAGGCAAACATTCAGTACTTC
.	TRBV13	TRBJ2-1	TRBD1	CASSGTGASYNEQFF	TGTGCCAGCAGCGGAACAGGGGCTTCCTACAATGAGCAGTTCTTC
.	TRBV27	TRBJ1-1	TRBD1	CASSPQGAWAEAFF	TGTGCCAGCAGTCCACAGGGGGCGTGGGCTGAAGCTTTCTTT
.	TRBV28	TRBJ2-7	TRBD2	CASSPALVAGALREQYF	TGTGCCAGCAGTCCTGCTTTGGTAGCGGGGGCCCTACGCGAGCAGTACTTC
.	TRBV4-1	TRBJ1-5	.	CASSQAEGPQPQHF	TGCGCCAGCAGCCAAGCAGAGGGCCCTCAGCCCCAGCATTTT
.	TRBV5-1	TRBJ1-5	TRBD1	CASSLGQGDQPQHF	TGCGCCAGCAGCTTAGGACAGGGCGATCAGCCCCAGCATTTT
.	TRBV7-9	TRBJ1-2	TRBD1	CASNSLLSPGQVYGYTF	TGTGCCAGCAACTCGTTGTTAAGTCCGGGACAGGTCTATGGCTACACCTTC
.	TRBV11-3	TRBJ1-5	.	CASSTDVLAGVQPQHF	TGTGCCAGCAGCACAGACGTGTTGGCGGGGGTACAGCCCCAGCATTTT
.	TRBV12-5	TRBJ2-2	.	CASGLSAGNTGELFF	TGTGCTAGTGGTTTAAGTGCTGGGAACACCGGGGAGCTGTTTTTT
.	TRBV7-9	TRBJ2-7	.	CASSLIPYEQYF	TGTGCCAGCAGCTTAATCCCCTACGAGCAGTACTTC
.	TRBV5-4	TRBJ2-5	.	CASSLERWETQYF	TGTGCCAGCAGCTTGGAGAGGTGGGAGACCCAGTACTTC
.	TRBV7-9	TRBJ2-5	.	CASSSRGHLQETQYF	TGTGCCAGCAGCTCAAGGGGACATCTACAAGAGACCCAGTACTTC
few	TRBV27	TRBJ2-2	.	CASSLIYRVDGELFF	TGTGCCAGCAGTTTAATCTACCGGGTGGACGGGGAGCTGTTTTTT
.	TRBV4-3	TRBJ2-1	TRBD2	CASSQEAGTSAYNEQFF	TGCGCCAGCAGCCAAGAAGCCGGGACTAGCGCCTACAATGAGCAGTTCTTC
.	TRBV7-9	TRBJ2-1	.	CASSLAVSSYNEQFF	TGTGCCAGCAGCTTAGCCGTCAGCTCCTACAATGAGCAGTTCTTC
.	TRBV4-3	TRBJ2-7	.	CASSQVGGLDEQYF	TGCGCCAGCAGCCAAGTCGGCGGCCTAGACGAGCAGTACTTC
.	TRBV10-3	TRBJ1-3	.	CAISESNREENTIYF	TGTGCCATCAGTGAGTCGAACAGGGAGGAGAACACCATATATTTT
.	TRBV6-1	TRBJ1-6	TRBD1	CASSGSWGQDASYNSPLHF	TGTGCCAGCAGTGGATCATGGGGACAGGATGCCTCCTATAATTCACCCCTCCACTTT
.	TRBV5-6	TRBJ1-6	.	CASSLGWGTNSPLHF	TGTGCCAGCAGCTTGGGATGGGGAACAAATTCACCCCTCCACTTT
.	TRBV4-1	TRBJ1-5	.	CASSQDPFQPQHF	TGCGCCAGCAGCCAAGATCCTTTTCAGCCCCAGCATTTT
.	TRBV5-1	TRBJ2-1	TRBD2	CASSLSGGNEQFF	TGCGCCAGCAGCTTGTCGGGGGGCAATGAGCAGTTCTTC
.	TRBV28	TRBJ2-7	TRBD1	CASSLSGGLQGANDEQYF	TGTGCCAGCAGTTTGTCAGGTGGTTTACAGGGGGCAAACGATGAGCAGTACTTC
.	TRBV5-6	TRBJ2-7	TRBD1	CASSLGLQGADPSYEQYF	TGTGCCAGCAGCTTGGGACTACAGGGGGCCGACCCCTCCTACGAGCAGTACTTC
.	TRBV19	TRBJ2-2	.	CASKIGGTGELFF	TGTGCCAGTAAAATAGGGGGCACCGGGGAGCTGTTTTTT
.	TRBV6-5	TRBJ2-1	.	CASSLSGDEQFF	TGTGCCAGCAGTTTGTCGGGGGATGAGCAGTTCTTC
.	TRBV7-9	TRBJ2-1	.	CASTPEAGRYNEQFF	TGTGCCAGCACCCCGGAGGCGGGGAGGTACAATGAGCAGTTCTTC